One T cell receptor beta chain is described in this entry. Its antigen is unknown. This specimen comes from a study of cytomegalovirus exposure and HLA in healthy donors. Study-level background: Of some 360 genotyped donors, about 80% clustered with self-reported Caucasian donors. Findings and limits, study-wide: Most subjects had HLA-A and HLA-B alleles reportedly predicted accurately by TCR beta sequences. A previous analysis found most TCR beta V segments productive roughly 90% or roughly 30% of the time.

V lost 4 bases and J lost 6; bases outside the gene matches: 7. CDR3 length: 15 amino acids. The germline gives CDR1 SEHNR, CDR2 FQNEAQ (reference sequence). In the PCR, 60 Vbeta and 13 Jbeta primers were used. In the original processing: Unique TCR beta chains totaled some 81 million in a later count, with approximately 10 million of them shared. Libraries were prepared by immunoSEQ multiplex PCR; TCRdb keeps only in-frame clonotypes and omits some of them. V and J calls and clone size come straight from that table; D and trimming were deduced from the DNA. This sample has 90,000 to 120,000 clones, with approximately 81% found just once.

This clonotype originated in a female donor in good health and CMV-seropositive. The chain joins TRBV7-9 to TRBJ1-4, with 8 bases that match TRBD1. The material sequenced was PBMCs. This CDR3 is CASSSDRGVYEKLFF. In DNA, the CDR3 is TGTGCCAGCAGCTCCGACAGGGGAGTGTATGAAAAACTGTTTTTT. The entire variable domain, with the rest obtained from reference TRBV7-9 and TRBJ1-4, is as follows: DTGVSQNPRHKITKRGQNVTFRCDPISEHNRLYWYRQTLGQGPEFLTYFQNEAQLEKSRLLSDRFSAERPKGSFSTLEIQRTEQGDSAMYLCASSSDRGVYEKLFFGSGTQLSVL.